The 3 T cell receptor beta chains below all came from one sample that was sequenced in a study of cytomegalovirus exposure and HLA in healthy donors. Method: immunoSEQ multiplex PCR; TCRdb's copy keeps in-frame clones and lacks some. Here the sample spans 150,000 to 200,000 clones, roughly 82% being singletons. The sequencing input was PBMCs. Source of these receptors: a man younger than 35 in good health and CMV-seropositive.

The V call is TRBV29-1, the J call TRBJ2-6; TRBD1 agrees at 7 bases. The CDR3 runs to 16 residues. CDR1 SQVTM and CDR2 ANQGSEA come from the germline V gene. In DNA, the CDR3 is TGCATCCCTGGGGGACAGAGTATCTCTGGGGCCAACGTCCTGACTTTC. Its translation: CIPGGQSISGANVLTF. Supplemented by reference TRBV29-1 and TRBJ2-6, the full variable domain reads SAVISQKPSRDICQRGTSLTIQCQVDSQVTMMFWYRQQPGQSLTLIATANQGSEATYESGFVIDKFPISRPNLTFSTLTVSNMSPEDSSIYLCIPGGQSISGANVLTFGAGSRLTVL.

The count of this clone is one. V usage is TRBV7-9 and J usage is TRBJ2-1; D is perhaps TRBD2 (6 bases). Trimming shortened V by 3 bases and J by 2 bases, and 11 bases separated the two germline ends. Germline CDR1 and CDR2: SEHNR and FQNEAQ (reference sequence). CDR3 size: 15 residues. The CDR3 sequence is CASSLRGGAYNEQFF. For the CDR3, the DNA is TGTGCCAGCAGCTTGCGGGGAGGTGCCTACAATGAGCAGTTCTTC.

The V call is TRBV18, the J call TRBJ1-1; D is uncertain. The CDR3 runs to 13 residues. With 6 bases removed from V and 2 bases from J, the gap between germline ends came to 10 bases. Germline CDR1 and CDR2: KGHSH and LQKENI. CDR3 sequence: CASSPRDNTEAFF. CDR3 DNA: TGTGCCAGCTCCCCCCGGGATAACACTGAAGCTTTCTTT.